The 19 T cell receptor beta chains given below trace back to one sample, sequenced in a study of human T cells and chemical hapten exposure. A single record per CDR3 protein comes from TCRdb applying MiXCR to the 5' RACE reads. The top ten hold around 2% of the sample, which has approximately 81,000 distinct CDR3 sequences, approximately 7.7% seen once. Blood, whole and unfractionated, served as the source for total RNA extraction. The receptor set was obtained from a male donor in good health.

This chain connects TRBV12-5 to TRBJ1-5; D gene unclear. Germline V gives CDR1 LGHNT, CDR2 FRNRAP. CDR3 size: 16 residues. The V gene lost 0 bases and the J gene lost 4 bases, with 13 bases spanning the gap. The CDR3 DNA reads as TGTGCTAGTGGTTTGGTAGAAGGGATCGGGAATCAGCCCCAGCATTTT. Translating gives CASGLVEGIGNQPQHF.

The genes are TRBV12-3 or TRBV12-4 and TRBJ2-2, with D hard to call. Deletions cut 7 bases from V and 5 bases from J, with 14 bases between. This CDR3 is built from 14 residues. This CDR3 reads CASTPGSRTGELFF. For the CDR3, the DNA is TGTGCCAGCACCCCCGGTAGCAGGACCGGGGAGCTGTTTTTT.

This clonotype was counted many times. The chain links TRBV7-8 to TRBJ2-3, with 8 bases matching TRBD1. The J segment lost 8 bases and the V segment lost 4 bases, leaving 29 bases of the junction unmatched. Germline CDR1 and CDR2: SGHVS and FQNEAQ. This CDR3 has 21 residues. The CDR3 DNA reads TGTGCCAGCAGCTCAAGAGCTACGACGGGGTCTGTGCTGGACAGGGCTGGTACGCAGTATTTT. This codes for CASSSRATTGSVLDRAGTQYF.

This clonotype has more than one count but fewer than ten. The chain is built from TRBV27 and TRBJ1-2, with D perhaps matching TRBD1 (5 bases). Trimming stripped 2 bases from V and 3 bases from J, with 13 bases between. The CDR3 has 15 residues. Looked up from germline, CDR1 is MNHEY and CDR2 is SMNVEV (reference sequence). CDR3 sequence (DNA): TGTGCCAGCAGTTTACGAGGGGCGCTGGACTATGGCTACACCTTC. Translated, it gives CASSLRGALDYGYTF.

About this clonotype: A much larger clone lies one base from this, so it may be a read error. Lacking the conserved final phenylalanine or tryptophan, this CDR3 likely reflects a read error. The chain links TRBV20-1 to TRBJ2-4, with D tentatively TRBD2 (7 bases). The CDR3 consists of 14 residues. The germline CDR1 and CDR2 sequences are DFQATT and SNEGSKA (reference sequence). Between the trimmed V and J ends, which lost 3 bases and 6 bases, there was a span of 15 bases. For the CDR3, the DNA is TGCAGTGCTAGTAGGGGGGGTTTTGGAAACATTCAGTACATC. It codes for CSASRGGFGNIQYI.

With respect to this clonotype: This may stem from a read error, because a much larger clone lies one nucleotide away. The chain links TRBV7-9 to TRBJ2-6; D may be TRBD1 or TRBD2 (6 bases each). Germline V gene sequence: CDR1 SEHNR, CDR2 FQNEAQ (reference sequence). V lost 4 bases, J lost 2 bases, and 12 bases lay in between. CDR3 size: 16 residues. The CDR3 spells CASSSVEGAGANVLTF. DNA of the CDR3: TGTGCCAGCAGCTCAGTGGAGGGGGCTGGGGCCAACGTCCTGACTTTC.

The V gene is TRBV5-1, the J gene TRBJ2-5; D gene unclear. The CDR3 spans 14 residues. The V and J ends lost 2 bases and 1 base respectively, with 9 bases between them. Germline loops: CDR1 SGHRS, CDR2 YFSETQ. In DNA form, the CDR3 reads TGCGCCAGCAGCTTACAGAGCTTCCAAGAGACCCAGTACTTC. It specifies CASSLQSFQETQYF.

This clonotype was counted a few times. The genes are TRBV29-1 and TRBJ2-3; 9 bases match TRBD2. CDR1 is SQVTM, CDR2 ANQGSEA, per germline. V lost 2 bases to trimming and J lost 0 bases; unmatched junction nucleotides: 0. The CDR3 consists of 14 residues. The CDR3 loop reads CSVELAGSTDTQYF. In DNA, the CDR3 is TGCAGCGTTGAACTAGCGGGAAGCACAGATACGCAGTATTTT.

The chain has TRBV6-1 and TRBJ1-5; the D gene is possibly TRBD1 (5 bases). This CDR3 is 12 amino acids long. The ends were cut back, 4 bases at V and 6 bases at J, with 7 bases in the middle. The germline V gene has CDR1 MNHNS and CDR2 SASEGT. This CDR3 reads CASSGGLQPQHF. The CDR3 region has the DNA TGTGCCAGCAGTGGGGGACTTCAGCCCCAGCATTTT.

This clonotype was recorded at least ten times. The J gene is TRBJ2-1, the V gene TRBV5-1; D is ambiguous. Germline CDR1 and CDR2: SGHRS and YFSETQ. The CDR3 is 12 residues long. The germline V and J ends were trimmed by 0 bases and 8 bases, with 6 bases remaining between them. CDR3 region: CASSLGSYEQFF. The CDR3 DNA reads TGCGCCAGCAGCTTGGGTAGCTATGAGCAGTTCTTC.

This clonotype appeared many times. This rearrangement joins TRBV20-1 to TRBJ1-4, with no clear D. The CDR3 runs to 14 residues. The V end lost 1 base, the J end lost 5 bases, and 11 bases lay between the germline ends. The V gene's germline CDR1 is DFQATT and CDR2 SNEGSKA (reference sequence). In DNA form, the CDR3 reads TGCAGTGCTAGAGGGCAGGCGGTCAATGAAAAACTGTTTTTT. Its translation: CSARGQAVNEKLFF.

This clonotype turned up a few times. This chain connects TRBV6-2 or TRBV6-3 to TRBJ1-5; 8 positions agree with TRBD1. Looked up from germline, CDR1 is MNHEY and CDR2 is SVGEGT. The V segment lost 5 bases and the J segment 0 bases; nucleotides outside the gene matches: 6. The CDR3 is 16 residues long. The CDR3 sequence is CASSRTGIYSNQPQHF. The DNA of the CDR3 is TGTGCCAGCAGTCGGACAGGGATCTATAGCAATCAGCCCCAGCATTTT.

This clonotype has a handful of counts. The chain joins TRBV5-1 to TRBJ2-1, with 11 bases fitting TRBD2. Germline CDR1 reads SGHRS; CDR2 reads YFSETQ. The V gene end was trimmed by 2 bases and the J gene end by 8 bases; junction bases not matched to a gene: 9. The CDR3 runs to 16 residues. The CDR3 nucleotides read TGCGCCAGCAGCTTTGGTAGCGGGAGGGCCTTTGATGAGCAGTTCTTC. Protein: CASSFGSGRAFDEQFF.

This clonotype was counted between two and nine times. The chain recombines TRBV10-1 with TRBJ2-2; 7 nucleotides agree with TRBD1. Germline CDR1 and CDR2: WNHNN and SYGVQD (reference sequence). V lost 5 bases, J lost 2 bases, and 5 bases stayed unmatched. The CDR3 runs to 15 residues. The CDR3 spells CASSRGTVNTGELFF. The CDR3 nucleotides are TGCGCCAGCAGTCGAGGGACAGTAAACACCGGGGAGCTGTTTTTT.

The gene calls are TRBV15 and TRBJ1-5; D is ambiguous. V was shortened by 3 bases and J by 2 bases, with 14 bases between the two germline ends. Germline values: CDR1 LNHNV, CDR2 YYDKDF (reference sequence). The CDR3 is 16 residues long. The DNA for the CDR3 is TGTGCCACCAGCAGGACGGAGGGTAGGCGCAATCAGCCCCAGCATTTT. Encoded protein: CATSRTEGRRNQPQHF.

This clonotype occurred many times. V gene TRBV20-1 combines with J gene TRBJ1-2; D unclear. The CDR3 runs 13 residues. With 8 bases removed from V and 4 bases from J, the gap between germline ends came to 17 bases. Germline V gene data show CDR1 as DFQATT and CDR2 as SNEGSKA (reference sequence). This CDR3 is CSPQLYDVYGYTF. The CDR3 nucleotides are TGCAGTCCACAACTTTACGATGTCTATGGCTACACCTTC.

Turning to this clonotype: A read error may produce the germline difference seen at one junction end. V and J are TRBV12-5 and TRBJ1-1, with D perhaps TRBD1 (5 bases). Germline lookup yields CDR1 LGHNT and CDR2 FRNRAP. CDR3 length: 15 amino acids. This CDR3 is CASGLVLAADTEAYF. CDR3 bases: TGTGCTAGTGGTTTGGTACTCGCAGCGGACACTGAAGCTTACTTT.

This clonotype has a count of ten or more. This chain uses TRBV20-1 with TRBJ2-1; 8 nucleotides agree with TRBD2. Germline trimming cut 6 bases from V and 2 bases from J; bases unmatched to any gene: 6. The V gene's germline CDR1 is DFQATT and CDR2 SNEGSKA (reference sequence). This CDR3 has 14 amino acids. The CDR3 sequence: CSAQRGTTYNEQFF. DNA of the CDR3: TGCAGTGCCCAGCGGGGGACGACCTACAATGAGCAGTTCTTC.

The chain links TRBV25-1 to TRBJ2-3; D is perhaps TRBD2 (5 bases). Trimming shortened V by 4 bases and J by 1 base, and 12 bases separated the two germline ends. Germline assignment: CDR1 MGHDK and CDR2 SYGVNS. This CDR3 spans 15 amino acids. For the CDR3, the DNA is TGTGCCAGCAGTGCCCGACGGGAAGGCACAGATACGCAGTATTTT. Its translation: CASSARREGTDTQYF.